The entry below gives a single T cell receptor beta chain sequence along with its context. Trimming pared 6 bases from V and 0 bases from J, leaving 11 bases between. Germline CDR1 and CDR2: MDHEN and SYDVKM. The CDR3 contains 14 residues. Sequencing used immunoSEQ multiplex PCR; TCRdb keeps in-frame clones, though not all of them. The sample has some 250,000 clones, around 90% seen once. The donors belonged to the roughly 120-subject validation cohort, separate from the approximately 700-subject first cohort. This entry belongs to a study of cytomegalovirus exposure and HLA in healthy donors. Sequencing was performed on PBMCs. The rearrangement joins TRBV28 to TRBJ1-2, with D tentatively TRBD1 (6 bases). This clonotype was obtained from a woman under 30 in good health and CMV-seronegative. The CDR3 is CASSPRTANYGYTF. The CDR3 DNA reads as TGTGCCAGCAGCCCCCGGACAGCTAACTATGGCTACACCTTC.